This T cell receptor beta chain was identified in a study of T-cell memory formation after mild COVID-19. General study findings and limits: For second-wave clones that peaked at day 37, SARS-CoV-2 specificity went unverified. Chiefly within CM and EM were the contracting CD4+ clones; CD8+ ones were within EMRA. From day 15 to 85, contracting clones were balanced between CD4 and CD8, whereas later expanders leaned toward CD4+.

With constant-segment primers, 5'RACE yielded cDNA libraries of TCR alpha and TCR beta that carried sample barcodes and UMIs. Each CDR3 protein is one row after TCRdb ran MiXCR on the 5' RACE reads. The repertoire holds approximately 480,000 distinct CDR3 sequences, with 15% to 20% as singletons. This CDR3 is built from 14 residues. Trimming removed 4 bases at V and 3 bases at J, with 12 bases between. Germline V gives CDR1 MNHEY, CDR2 SMNVEV (reference sequence). Details on this clonotype: Antigen unknown.

The TCR originated in an adult woman who had mild COVID-19 (a few samples of this study predate the infection). Cell type and time point are not known. Sequencing was done on a sample of PBMCs or a T cell subset sorted from them (not recorded which). The V gene is TRBV27, the J gene TRBJ2-5; a weak D match, TRBD2 (6 bases). In DNA form, the CDR3 reads TGTGCCAGCAGTTCAGGCGGGACGAAAGAGACCCAGTACTTC. Protein product: CASSSGGTKETQYF.